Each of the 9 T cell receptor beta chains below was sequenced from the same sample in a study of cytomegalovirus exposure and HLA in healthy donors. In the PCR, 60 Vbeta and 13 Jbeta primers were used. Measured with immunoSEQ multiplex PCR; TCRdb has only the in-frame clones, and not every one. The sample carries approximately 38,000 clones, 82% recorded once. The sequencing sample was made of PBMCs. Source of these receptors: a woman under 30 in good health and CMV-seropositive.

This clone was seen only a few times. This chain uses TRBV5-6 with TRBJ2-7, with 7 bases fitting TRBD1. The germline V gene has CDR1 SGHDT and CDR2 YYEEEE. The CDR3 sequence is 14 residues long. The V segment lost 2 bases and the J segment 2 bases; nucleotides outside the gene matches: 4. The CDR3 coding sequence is TGTGCCAGCAGCTTAGGGGACAGTCCCTACGAGCAGTACTTC. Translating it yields CASSLGDSPYEQYF.

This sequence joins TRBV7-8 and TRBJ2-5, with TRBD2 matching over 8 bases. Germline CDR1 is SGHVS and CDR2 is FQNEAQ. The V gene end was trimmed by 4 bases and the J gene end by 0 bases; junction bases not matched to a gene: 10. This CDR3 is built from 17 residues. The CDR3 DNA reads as TGTGCCAGCAGCTCCCCAAAAGCGGGGGCCTACCAAGAGACCCAGTACTTC. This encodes CASSSPKAGAYQETQYF.

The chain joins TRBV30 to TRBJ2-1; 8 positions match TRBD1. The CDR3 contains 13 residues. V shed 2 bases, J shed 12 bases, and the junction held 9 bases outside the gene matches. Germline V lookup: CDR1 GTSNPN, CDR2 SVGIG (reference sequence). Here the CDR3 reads CAWSHAQGASQFF. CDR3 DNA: TGTGCCTGGAGTCACGCTCAGGGGGCGTCGCAGTTCTTC.

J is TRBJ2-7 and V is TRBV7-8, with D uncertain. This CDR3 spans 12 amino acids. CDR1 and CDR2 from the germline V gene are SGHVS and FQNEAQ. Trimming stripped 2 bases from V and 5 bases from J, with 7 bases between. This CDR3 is CASSLIGHEQYF. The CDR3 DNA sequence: TGTGCCAGCAGCTTAATCGGTCACGAGCAGTACTTC.

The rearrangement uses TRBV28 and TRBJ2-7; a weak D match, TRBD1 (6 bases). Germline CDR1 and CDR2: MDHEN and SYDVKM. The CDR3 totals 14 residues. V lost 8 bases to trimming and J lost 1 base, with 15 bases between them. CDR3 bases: TGTGCCAGCTCCCCGGGACACCCTTCCTACGAGCAGTACTTC. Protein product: CASSPGHPSYEQYF.

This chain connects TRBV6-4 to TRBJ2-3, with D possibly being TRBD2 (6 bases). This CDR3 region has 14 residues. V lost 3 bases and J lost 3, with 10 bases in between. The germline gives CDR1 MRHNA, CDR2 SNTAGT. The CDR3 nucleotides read TGTGCCAGCAGTGAAATGGCGGGGACAGATACGCAGTATTTT. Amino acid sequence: CASSEMAGTDTQYF.

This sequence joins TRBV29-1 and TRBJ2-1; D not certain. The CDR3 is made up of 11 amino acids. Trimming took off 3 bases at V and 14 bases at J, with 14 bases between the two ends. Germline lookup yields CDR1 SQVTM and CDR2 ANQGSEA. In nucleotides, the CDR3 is TGCAGCGTTGATGTGGTACCAGAGGAGTTCTTC. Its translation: CSVDVVPEEFF.

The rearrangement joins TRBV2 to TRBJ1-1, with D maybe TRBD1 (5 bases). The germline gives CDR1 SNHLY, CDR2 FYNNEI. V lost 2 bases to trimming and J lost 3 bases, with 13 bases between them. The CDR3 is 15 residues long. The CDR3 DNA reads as TGTGCCAGCAGTGAACTCCACCGGGGGGACACTGAAGCTTTCTTT. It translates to CASSELHRGDTEAFF.

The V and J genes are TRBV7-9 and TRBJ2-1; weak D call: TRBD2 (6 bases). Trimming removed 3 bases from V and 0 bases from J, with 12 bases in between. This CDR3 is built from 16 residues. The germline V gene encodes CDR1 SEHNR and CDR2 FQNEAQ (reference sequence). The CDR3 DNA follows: TGTGCCAGCAGCTTTTCCGGGAGTTACTCCTACAATGAGCAGTTCTTC. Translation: CASSFSGSYSYNEQFF. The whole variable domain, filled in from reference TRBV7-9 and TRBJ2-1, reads DTGVSQNPRHKITKRGQNVTFRCDPISEHNRLYWYRQTLGQGPEFLTYFQNEAQLEKSRLLSDRFSAERPKGSFSTLEIQRTEQGDSAMYLCASSFSGSYSYNEQFFGPGTRLTVL.